These 8 T cell receptor beta chains were sequenced from one sample in a study of monozygotic twins with inflammatory bowel disease. TCRdb reprocessed the 5' RACE reads and stores each CDR3 protein as one record, lacking DNA. This table holds about 210,000 distinct CDR3 sequences. The source material was blood. The origin of the receptors is a human donor with ulcerative colitis or Crohn's disease, or a healthy co-twin of an affected twin (not recorded which).

This chain joins TRBV5-5 and TRBJ1-2; the D call from TCRdb, TRBD1, cannot be confirmed without DNA. Germline values: CDR1 SGHKS, CDR2 YYEKEE (reference sequence). The CDR3 sequence is 15 residues long. The CDR3 loop reads CASSTSDSRNYGYTF.

The chain links TRBV27 to TRBJ2-3; TCRdb names TRBD1, which stays unverified in the absence of DNA. This CDR3 spans 18 amino acids. CDR1 MNHEY and CDR2 SMNVEV come from the germline V gene (reference sequence). CDR3 in amino acids: CASSLFPEGVNRTDTQYF.

The chain employs TRBV5-5 and TRBJ2-1; the D call from TCRdb, TRBD1, cannot be confirmed without DNA. From germline, CDR1 is SGHKS and CDR2 YYEKEE (reference sequence). The CDR3 has 18 amino acids. CDR3 in amino acids: CASSRGAGGRSSYNEQFF. Full variable domain (outside the CDR3, taken from reference TRBV5-5 and TRBJ2-1): DAGVTQSPTHLIKTRGQQVTLRCSPISGHKSVSWYQQVLGQGPQFIFQYYEKEERGRGNFPDRFSARQFPNYSSELNVNALLLGDSALYLCASSRGAGGRSSYNEQFFGPGTRLTVL.

V is TRBV5-1 and J is TRBJ1-2. Looked up from germline, CDR1 is SGHRS and CDR2 is YFSETQ. This CDR3 spans 13 amino acids. CDR3 residues: CASRAGGSNGYTF. Together with reference TRBV5-1 and TRBJ1-2, the CDR3 gives the full variable domain: KAGVTQTPRYLIKTRGQQVTLSCSPISGHRSVSWYQQTPGQGLQFLFEYFSETQRNKGNFPGRFSGRQFSNSRSEMNVSTLELGDSALYLCASRAGGSNGYTFGSGTRLTVV.

The chain links TRBV19 to TRBJ2-1; TCRdb outputs TRBD2, but without DNA this stays unchecked. There are 14 residues in the CDR3. In germline, CDR1 is LNHDA, CDR2 SQIVND (reference sequence). The chain's CDR3 is CASRTSGHYNEQFF.

The chain couples TRBV7-2 to TRBJ1-3. The CDR3 contains 17 residues. Germline loops: CDR1 SGHTA, CDR2 FQGNSA. CDR3 protein: CASSLESTSPSGNTIYF.

The chain uses TRBV12-3 or TRBV12-4 and TRBJ2-3; absent DNA, TCRdb's TRBD2 call cannot be checked. The CDR3 spans 15 residues. CDR3 residues: CASSLSAGGGDTQYF.

The V call is TRBV7-8, the J call TRBJ1-3. Germline assignment: CDR1 SGHVS and CDR2 FQNEAQ. The CDR3 contains 14 residues. CDR3 sequence: CASSLDLSGNTIYF.